The 27 T cell receptor beta chains given below trace back to one sample, sequenced in a study of technical replicates of blood from a handful of donors. Assay used: immunoSEQ multiplex PCR; TCRdb lists only in-frame clones, some missing. The sample holds 11,000 to 15,000 clones, over 80% seen once. Material: PBMCs. These receptors all stem from a human donor in good health.

The chain combines TRBV19 with TRBJ2-6; D is possibly TRBD2 (6 bases). CDR3 size: 15 residues. Trimming pared 3 bases from V and 3 bases from J, leaving 9 bases between. Germline V CDR1 and CDR2: LNHDA, SQIVND (reference sequence). The CDR3 DNA is TGTGCCAGTAGTATCGGAGGGCATGGGGCCAACGTCCTGACTTTC. It codes for CASSIGGHGANVLTF.

The V gene is TRBV6-1, the J gene TRBJ2-2; D not resolved. The CDR3 contains 14 residues. V was cut by 6 bases and J by 5 bases, with 13 bases left in between. Germline lookup yields CDR1 MNHNS and CDR2 SASEGT. CDR3 amino acids: CASRTLTRTGELFF. CDR3 coding DNA: TGTGCCAGCAGAACGCTGACAAGGACCGGGGAGCTGTTTTTT.

This rearrangement joins TRBV30 to TRBJ2-5; D gene ambiguous. Per germline, CDR1 GTSNPN and CDR2 SVGIG (reference sequence). This CDR3 region has 13 residues. The V and J ends lost 0 bases and 4 bases respectively, with 9 bases between them. CDR3 sequence reads: CAWSVRLRETQYF. The DNA for the CDR3 is TGTGCCTGGAGTGTACGACTGAGAGAGACCCAGTACTTC.

As regards this clone: Other DNA sequences in this sample translate to the same CDR3. The V gene is TRBV14, the J gene TRBJ2-6; D unclear. The germline V gene encodes CDR1 SGHDN and CDR2 FVKESK. The CDR3 is 15 residues long. V dropped 1 base and J dropped 1 base, with 5 bases sitting between them. For the CDR3, the DNA is TGTGCCAGCAGCCAAGGGAGTTCTGGGGCCAACGTCCTGACTTTC. This encodes CASSQGSSGANVLTF.

The chain carries TRBV18 and TRBJ1-4, with a possible D match to TRBD1 (6 bases). Germline loops: CDR1 KGHSH, CDR2 LQKENI. The CDR3 runs 14 residues. Trimming stripped 5 bases from V and 5 bases from J, with 12 bases between. The CDR3 loop reads CASSARQENEKLFF. CDR3 coding DNA: TGTGCCAGCTCAGCTCGACAGGAGAATGAAAAACTGTTTTTT.

This clone was seen only once. The chain joins TRBV11-2 to TRBJ2-1; TRBD2 matches at 9 bases. With V trimmed by 6 bases and J by 9 bases, 15 bases remained unmatched. The CDR3 length is 16 residues. The germline V gene encodes CDR1 SGHAT and CDR2 FQNNGV. CDR3 region: CASRGFWREGRSEQFF. In nucleotides, the CDR3 is TGTGCCAGCAGGGGGTTTTGGCGGGAGGGCCGGAGTGAGCAGTTCTTC.

This rearrangement joins TRBV14 to TRBJ1-2; a weak D match, TRBD1 (6 bases). The CDR3 loop spans 16 amino acids. Germline V gene lookup returns CDR1 SGHDN and CDR2 FVKESK. The V end lost 3 bases, the J end lost 2 bases, and 16 bases lay between the germline ends. CDR3 in amino acids: CASSQDRRLQNYGYTF. The CDR3, as DNA: TGTGCCAGCAGCCAGGACAGACGCTTACAGAACTATGGCTACACCTTC.

Comments on this clone: A junction boundary mismatches the germline segment, possibly from a read error. The chain is built from TRBV5-6 and TRBJ1-1; 9 nucleotides align to TRBD1. Germline-derived CDR1 and CDR2 are SGHDT and YYEEEE. The CDR3 contains 14 residues. In nucleotides, the CDR3 is TGTGCCAGCAGCTACGACAGGGGGGGCACTAAAGCTTTCTTT. Residues: CASSYDRGGTKAFF.

This chain links TRBV7-8 with TRBJ2-5; TRBD2 might be the D (5 bases). This CDR3 is 14 amino acids long. V was pared by 2 bases and J by 1 base, with 8 bases between. CDR1 SGHVS and CDR2 FQNEAQ come from the germline V gene. The CDR3 DNA follows: TGTGCCAGCAGCTTACCAGGACTCCAAGAGACCCAGTACTTC. Its translation is CASSLPGLQETQYF.

This rearrangement joins TRBV4-2 to TRBJ2-7; a possible D gene is TRBD2 (6 bases). Trimming pared 0 bases from V and 3 bases from J, leaving 12 bases between. CDR1 is LGHNA, CDR2 YNFKEQ, per germline. The CDR3 has 15 amino acids. The CDR3 bases are TGTGCCAGCAGCCAAGAATCCGGGACTGGCTACGAGCAGTACTTC. This codes for CASSQESGTGYEQYF.

The chain combines TRBV6-5 with TRBJ2-3, with 9 bases that match TRBD1. The trim removed 2 bases at V and 6 bases at J, leaving 6 bases unmatched. The CDR3 loop spans 15 amino acids. Per the germline V gene, CDR1 is MNHEY and CDR2 is SVGAGI. CDR3 nucleotide sequence: TGTGCCAGCAGTTACGTGGGACAGGGCCCCGATACGCAGTATTTT. Translated: CASSYVGQGPDTQYF.

J is TRBJ1-1 and V is TRBV7-2; 9 bases are shared with TRBD1. V lost 5 bases and J lost 1; bases outside the gene matches: 8. In germline, CDR1 is SGHTA, CDR2 FQGNSA. The CDR3 has 16 amino acids. The DNA for the CDR3 is TGTGCCAGCAGCCGACAGGGGGTGGCAGGGAACACTGAAGCTTTCTTT. This gives the protein CASSRQGVAGNTEAFF.

J is TRBJ2-2 and V is TRBV7-7, with a possible D match to TRBD2 (6 bases). Trimming took 5 bases from V and 1 from J, leaving 11 bases between them. This CDR3 has 15 residues. Germline CDR1 reads SSHAT; CDR2 reads FNYEAQ (reference sequence). The CDR3 protein is CASSPGVVNTGELFF. CDR3 nucleotides: TGTGCCAGCAGCCCGGGAGTAGTGAACACCGGGGAGCTGTTTTTT.

The chain links TRBV13 to TRBJ2-7; possibly TRBD2 for D (5 bases). This CDR3 spans 13 amino acids. CDR1 is PRHDT, CDR2 FYEKMQ, per germline (reference sequence). V gave up 3 bases and J gave up 3 bases, with 9 bases separating them. The CDR3 is CASSFFGGYEQYF. The CDR3 nucleotides read TGTGCCAGCAGCTTTTTCGGAGGCTACGAGCAGTACTTC.

This sequence joins TRBV7-2 and TRBJ2-1; 14 nucleotides match TRBD2. Germline CDR1 is SGHTA and CDR2 is FQGNSA. The CDR3 spans 15 residues. Trimming cost V 5 bases and J 9 bases; bases outside gene matches: 6. As DNA, the CDR3 is TGTGCCAGCAGCATTGGACTAGCGGGAGGCGGTGAGCAGTTCTTC. Its protein product is CASSIGLAGGGEQFF.

The chain carries TRBV27 and TRBJ1-5, with unresolved D. The CDR3 has 15 residues. Germline CDR1 and CDR2: MNHEY and SMNVEV (reference sequence). V lost 2 bases to trimming and J lost 6 bases, with 14 bases between them. For the CDR3, the DNA is TGTGCCAGCAGTTTAAACGGTGTAGGAGGTCAGCCCCAGCATTTT. Protein sequence: CASSLNGVGGQPQHF.

The chain joins TRBV6-1 to TRBJ2-5, with TRBD2 matching 10 bases. The germline V gene has CDR1 MNHNS and CDR2 SASEGT. The CDR3 spans 16 residues. Trimming at V came to 1 base and at J to 2 bases, leaving 4 bases not matched to a gene. This chain's CDR3 is CASSEVAGGEQETQYF. CDR3 DNA: TGTGCCAGCAGTGAAGTAGCGGGAGGAGAACAAGAGACCCAGTACTTC.

The rearrangement uses TRBV5-1 and TRBJ1-2, with D possibly being TRBD1 (5 bases). CDR1 is SGHRS, CDR2 YFSETQ, per germline. This CDR3 has 16 residues. V dropped 0 bases and J dropped 4 bases, with 16 bases sitting between them. In DNA, the CDR3 is TGCGCCAGCAGCTTGGCCTCGGGGGAGTTGAGCTATGGCTACACCTTC. As protein: CASSLASGELSYGYTF.

The V gene is TRBV10-1, the J gene TRBJ2-3; weak D call: TRBD1 (6 bases). The CDR3 is 15 residues long. The V and J ends lost 2 bases and 0 bases respectively, with 9 bases between them. CDR1 and CDR2 (germline): WNHNN, SYGVQD (reference sequence). The CDR3 loop reads CASSENQGSTDTQYF. The DNA for the CDR3 is TGCGCCAGCAGTGAGAACCAGGGGAGCACAGATACGCAGTATTTT.

V usage is TRBV18 and J usage is TRBJ2-2; TRBD2 matches 7 bases. The V gene's germline CDR1 is KGHSH and CDR2 LQKENI. CDR3 length equals 16 residues. V trimming: 6 bases; J trimming: 2 bases; junction bases outside the gene matches: 9. CDR3 sequence (DNA): TGTGCCAGCTCGCCTCAAGCTAGCGGAAACACCGGGGAGCTGTTTTTT. As protein: CASSPQASGNTGELFF.

V and J are TRBV28 and TRBJ1-1; tentatively, D is TRBD1 (5 bases). Germline values: CDR1 MDHEN, CDR2 SYDVKM. The CDR3 runs 16 residues. Between the trimmed V and J ends, which lost 5 bases and 1 base, there was a span of 17 bases. The CDR3 sequence is CASSPWTPTGNTEAFF. The CDR3 DNA sequence: TGTGCCAGCAGTCCCTGGACACCAACGGGGAACACTGAAGCTTTCTTT.

This clone has only a few counts. The V call is TRBV18, the J call TRBJ2-2, with 7 bases matching TRBD1. Germline CDR1 is KGHSH and CDR2 is LQKENI. The CDR3 covers 15 residues. With V trimmed by 10 bases and J by 0 bases, 8 bases remained unmatched. The DNA of the CDR3 is TGTGCCACCAACGAACAGGGGACGAACACCGGGGAGCTGTTTTTT. Translating it yields CATNEQGTNTGELFF.

This chain links TRBV4-1 with TRBJ2-7; 7 nucleotides match TRBD2. The germline V gene encodes CDR1 MGHRA and CDR2 YSYEKL. CDR3 length: 16 residues. Unmatched junction bases numbered 7, after V lost 0 bases and J lost 2 bases. In nucleotides, the CDR3 is TGCGCCAGCAGCCAAGATCCCGCGGGAGCCGCCTACGAGCAGTACTTC. Its translation: CASSQDPAGAAYEQYF.

The chain couples TRBV6-1 to TRBJ2-3; 8 bases align to TRBD1. The V gene end was trimmed by 5 bases and the J gene end by 2 bases; junction bases not matched to a gene: 6. This CDR3 comprises 15 residues. Germline V gene lookup returns CDR1 MNHNS and CDR2 SASEGT. The CDR3 DNA follows: TGTGCCAGCAGTCCCGGGACAGGAACCACAGATACGCAGTATTTT. Residues: CASSPGTGTTDTQYF.

The chain is built from TRBV6-4 and TRBJ2-1; 9 bases map to TRBD2. J was trimmed by 0 bases and V by 3 bases; bases with no gene match: 3. Germline V CDR1 and CDR2: MRHNA, SNTAGT. This CDR3 region has 16 residues. CDR3 nucleotides: TGTGCCAGCAGTGATTTTAGCGGGAGCTCCTACAATGAGCAGTTCTTC. Residues: CASSDFSGSSYNEQFF.

The chain joins TRBV7-8 to TRBJ2-3, with D unresolved. The CDR3 has 14 residues. Germline V CDR1 and CDR2: SGHVS, FQNEAQ. V dropped 6 bases and J dropped 1 base, with 11 bases sitting between them. The CDR3 coding sequence is TGTGCCAGCAGTGTGCGGATAGGCACAGATACGCAGTATTTT. Translating gives CASSVRIGTDTQYF.

V gene TRBV4-2 combines with J gene TRBJ2-3, with 10 bases lining up with TRBD2. Germline values: CDR1 LGHNA, CDR2 YNFKEQ. V trimming: 2 bases; J trimming: 0 bases; junction bases outside the gene matches: 2. The CDR3 is 16 amino acids. The CDR3 DNA reads as TGTGCCAGCAGCCAAATGACTAGCGGGAGCACAGATACGCAGTATTTT. Translating it yields CASSQMTSGSTDTQYF.